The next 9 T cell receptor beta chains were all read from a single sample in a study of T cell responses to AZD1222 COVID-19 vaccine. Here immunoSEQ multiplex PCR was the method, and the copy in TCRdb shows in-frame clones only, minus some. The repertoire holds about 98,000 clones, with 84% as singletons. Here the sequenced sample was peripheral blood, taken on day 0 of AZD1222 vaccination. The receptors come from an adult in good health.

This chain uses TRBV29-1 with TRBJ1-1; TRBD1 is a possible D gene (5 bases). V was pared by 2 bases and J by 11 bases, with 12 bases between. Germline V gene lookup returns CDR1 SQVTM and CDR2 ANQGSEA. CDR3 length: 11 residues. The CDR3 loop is CSVELGGRAFF. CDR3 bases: TGCAGCGTTGAACTCGGGGGACGGGCTTTCTTT.

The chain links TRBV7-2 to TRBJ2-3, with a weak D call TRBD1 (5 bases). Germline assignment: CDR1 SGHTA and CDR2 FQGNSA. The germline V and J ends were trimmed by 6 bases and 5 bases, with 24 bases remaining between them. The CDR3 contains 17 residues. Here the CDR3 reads CASRRAHRTRSRDTQYF. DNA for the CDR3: TGTGCCAGCAGACGGGCCCATCGGACACGGAGTCGAGATACGCAGTATTTT.

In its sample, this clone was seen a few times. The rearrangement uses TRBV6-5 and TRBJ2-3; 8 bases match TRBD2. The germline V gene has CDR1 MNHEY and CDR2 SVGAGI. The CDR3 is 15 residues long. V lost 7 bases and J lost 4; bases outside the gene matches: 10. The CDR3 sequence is CASTLRAGGSDTQYF. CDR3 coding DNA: TGTGCCAGCACCCTAAGGGCGGGGGGATCAGATACGCAGTATTTT.

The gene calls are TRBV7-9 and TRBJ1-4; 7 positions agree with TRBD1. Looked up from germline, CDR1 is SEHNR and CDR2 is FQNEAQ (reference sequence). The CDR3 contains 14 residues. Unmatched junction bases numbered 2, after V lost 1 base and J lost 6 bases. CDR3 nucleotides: TGTGCCAGCAGCTTAGGTCAGGGGGATGAAAAACTGTTTTTT. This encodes CASSLGQGDEKLFF.

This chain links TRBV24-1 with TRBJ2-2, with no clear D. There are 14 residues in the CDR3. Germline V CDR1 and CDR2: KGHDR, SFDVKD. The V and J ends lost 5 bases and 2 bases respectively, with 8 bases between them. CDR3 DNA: TGTGCCACCAGTGTTAAGACCAACACCGGGGAGCTGTTTTTT. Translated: CATSVKTNTGELFF.

CDR3 nucleotides: TGTGCCAGCAGTGATCGGCGGGGCAATCAGCCCCAGCATTTT. This codes for CASSDRRGNQPQHF. The chain couples TRBV2 to TRBJ1-5; D not resolved. The germline V gene encodes CDR1 SNHLY and CDR2 FYNNEI. The CDR3 has 14 amino acids. Trimming shortened V by 3 bases and J by 2 bases, and 8 bases separated the two germline ends. The whole variable domain, filled in from reference TRBV2 and TRBJ1-5, reads EPEVTQTPSHQVTQMGQEVILRCVPISNHLYFYWYRQILGQKVEFLVSFYNNEISEKSEIFDDQFSVERPDGSNFTLKIRSTKLEDSAMYFCASSDRRGNQPQHFGDGTRLSIL.

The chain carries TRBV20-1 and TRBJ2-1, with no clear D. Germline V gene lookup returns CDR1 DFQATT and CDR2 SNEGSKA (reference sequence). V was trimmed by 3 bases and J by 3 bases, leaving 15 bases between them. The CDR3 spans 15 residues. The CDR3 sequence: CSASDPARIYNEQFF. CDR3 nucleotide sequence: TGCAGTGCTAGTGATCCCGCCCGAATCTACAATGAGCAGTTCTTC.

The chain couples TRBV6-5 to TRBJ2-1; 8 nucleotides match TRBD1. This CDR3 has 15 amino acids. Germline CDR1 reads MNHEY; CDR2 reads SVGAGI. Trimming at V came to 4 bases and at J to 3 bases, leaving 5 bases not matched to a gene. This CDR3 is CASSSDRANYNEQFF. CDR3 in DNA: TGTGCCAGCAGTTCGGACAGGGCGAACTACAATGAGCAGTTCTTC.

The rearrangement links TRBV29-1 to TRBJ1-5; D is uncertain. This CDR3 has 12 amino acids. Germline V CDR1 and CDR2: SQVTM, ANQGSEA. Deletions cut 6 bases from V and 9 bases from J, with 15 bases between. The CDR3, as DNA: TGCAGCGTGAGGACCGCCTCGGGGCCCCAGCATTTT. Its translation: CSVRTASGPQHF.